This T cell receptor beta chain was profiled in a study of T cells in Graves' hyperthyroidism and ophthalmopathy. The wider study: At initial diagnosis, before any treatment had begun, peripheral blood was obtained.

This clonotype was counted many times. Amplified regions were TCR beta CDR3 sequences from RNA transcripts. The TCR CDR3 first-round RT-PCR relied on the HTBI primer set. TCRdb re-called the multiplex PCR reads through MiXCR, storing one row per CDR3 protein. The sample has around 440,000 distinct CDR3 sequences; 15% to 19% are singletons. Input material: blood. The source of this sequence is a woman between 18 and 29 years old with Graves' hyperthyroidism.

This CDR3 is CASSRGGGNEQFF. DNA of the CDR3: TGTGCCAGCAGCCGTGGCGGAGGAAATGAGCAGTTCTTC. The rearrangement links TRBV7-9 to TRBJ2-1, with D possibly being TRBD2 (5 bases). Trimming removed 5 bases from V and 7 bases from J, with 12 bases in between. The CDR3 is made up of 13 amino acids. Germline V gives CDR1 SEHNR, CDR2 FQNEAQ (reference sequence).